The sequence of this TCR beta chain was determined in a study of read filtering for tumor transcriptome and immune sequencing. The germline CDR1 and CDR2 sequences are MNHEY and SVGAGI. The CDR3 has 14 residues. Unmatched junction bases numbered 5, after V lost 6 bases and J lost 5 bases. This clonotype occurred many times. Molecular barcoded adaptors covering alpha/delta and beta/gamma chains were used on around 370 ng RNA. TCRdb re-derived calls from the reads in MiXCR, one entry per CDR3 protein. The data hold tens of thousands of distinct CDR3 sequences, with under 25% observed a single time. This chain connects TRBV6-5 to TRBJ1-4, with TRBD1 matching 8 bases. This clonotype was obtained from a donor at least 40 years old with multiple myeloma. Input material: a population of CD138-negative cells sorted from bone marrow. In DNA form, the CDR3 reads TGTGCCAGCAGGCGGACAGGGTCGAATGAAAAACTGTTTTTT. This codes for CASRRTGSNEKLFF.